This is a list of T cell receptor beta chains from one sample in a study of T-cell memory formation after mild COVID-19. TCRdb reprocessed the 5' RACE reads with MiXCR, giving one entry per CDR3 protein. The sample shows around 200,000 distinct CDR3 sequences, around 8.8% of them seen only once. The sample taken for sequencing was PBMCs or a T cell subset sorted from them (not recorded which). These receptors originate from a man younger than 35 who had mild COVID-19 (a few samples of this study predate the infection). Cell type and time point are not known. Each CDR3 is given with its conserved first and last residue. The D gene is left open where the match is weak. Clone size, where shown, is once, few, many, or a class for clones that have expanded.

TRBJ1-2 TRBV9 few TRBD1 CASSPGGQGPNYGYTF TGTGCCAGCAGCCCCGGTGGACAGGGCCCTAACTATGGCTACACCTTC
TRBJ1-1 TRBV28 few - CASSFVGGAGSTEAFF TGTGCCAGCAGTTTCGTTGGGGGGGCTGGGAGCACTGAAGCTTTCTTT
TRBJ1-2 TRBV7-2 few TRBD1 CASSLVFRTGSHYGYTF TGTGCCAGCAGCTTAGTCTTCCGGACAGGGAGTCACTATGGCTACACCTTC
TRBJ2-1 TRBV10-3 - TRBD2 CAISEGGTSGSSYNEQFF TGTGCCATCAGTGAGGGGGGGACTAGCGGTAGCTCCTACAATGAGCAGTTCTTC
TRBJ1-2 TRBV11-2 many TRBD1 CASSDPGQTYGYTF TGTGCCAGCAGCGATCCGGGACAGACTTATGGCTACACCTTC
TRBJ1-3 TRBV25-1 few - CASSRVGDDTIYF TGTGCCAGCTCCAGAGTGGGGGACGACACCATATATTTT
TRBJ1-5 TRBV7-2 many - CASSSQAYGVGQPQHF TGTGCCAGCAGCTCCCAGGCGTACGGGGTTGGACAGCCCCAGCATTTT
TRBJ1-1 TRBV29-1 few - CSVLRLMNTEAFF TGCAGCGTTCTGAGGTTGATGAACACTGAAGCTTTCTTT
TRBJ1-2 TRBV12-3/TRBV12-4 many - CASSFDTGYGYTF TGTGCCAGCAGTTTCGACACCGGGTATGGCTACACCTTC
TRBJ2-7 TRBV12-5 many TRBD1 CASGLVQGATQGFYEQYF TGTGCTAGTGGTTTGGTCCAGGGGGCCACTCAAGGATTTTACGAGCAGTACTTC
TRBJ1-1 TRBV18 many TRBD1 CASSTGTAFLEAFF TGTGCCAGCTCGACCGGGACAGCCTTTCTAGAAGCTTTCTTT
TRBJ2-4 TRBV5-1 - - CATRGTAKNIQYF TGCGCCACCCGGGGGACAGCCAAAAACATTCAGTACTTC
TRBJ1-3 TRBV5-5 few - CASSHVPTSGNTIYF TGTGCCAGCAGCCACGTACCTACCTCTGGAAACACCATATATTTT
TRBJ1-2 TRBV4-3 - - CASSQLTLANYGYTF TGCGCCAGCAGCCAATTGACACTCGCTAACTATGGCTACACCTTC
TRBJ1-1 TRBV6-5 few TRBD1 CASFPGQGLVAFF TGTGCCAGCTTCCCGGGACAGGGGTTGGTAGCTTTCTTT
TRBJ2-3 TRBV9 many - CASSGGLLTDTQYF TGTGCCAGCAGCGGTGGGCTCCTCACAGATACGCAGTATTTT
TRBJ2-1 TRBV5-1 - - CASSPRDGRYNEQFF TGCGCCAGCAGCCCCCGGGACGGACGATACAATGAGCAGTTCTTC
TRBJ2-5 TRBV4-2 - - CASSQGASATQYF TGTGCCAGCAGCCAAGGGGCTAGTGCGACCCAGTACTTC
TRBJ2-2 TRBV6-5 - TRBD1 CASGRRAPPMNRGGRTGELFF TGTGCCAGCGGCCGCAGGGCCCCTCCTATGAACAGGGGCGGTAGAACCGGGGAGCTGTTTTTT
TRBJ2-1 TRBV7-2 - TRBD2 CASSSGPGTSGANEQFF TGTGCCAGCAGCTCAGGGCCCGGGACTAGCGGGGCGAATGAGCAGTTCTTC
TRBJ2-1 TRBV5-1 few TRBD2 CASSAPSGGDDEQFF TGCGCCAGCAGCGCCCCTAGCGGGGGGGATGATGAGCAGTTCTTC
TRBJ1-1 TRBV6-5 many - CASSYSQGTEAFF TGTGCCAGCAGTTACTCCCAGGGGACTGAAGCTTTCTTT
TRBJ1-5 TRBV4-3 few - CASSQERFGQPQHF TGCGCCAGCAGCCAAGAACGATTCGGTCAGCCCCAGCATTTT
TRBJ1-1 TRBV4-3 few - CASSQDAGGTEAFF TGCGCCAGCAGCCAAGATGCGGGAGGCACTGAAGCTTTCTTT
TRBJ2-2 TRBV5-1 - - CASRPGANTGELFF TGCGCCAGCAGGCCAGGGGCGAACACCGGGGAGCTGTTTTTT
TRBJ2-7 TRBV5-6 few TRBD1 CASILQRDRTYEQYF TGTGCCAGCATCCTTCAACGGGACAGAACCTACGAGCAGTACTTC
TRBJ2-3 TRBV10-3 many - CAISEFTSQYF TGTGCCATCAGTGAGTTCACGTCGCAGTATTTT
TRBJ2-6 TRBV4-3 many TRBD1 CASSQKLGQASGANVLTF TGCGCCAGCAGCCAAAAGTTGGGACAGGCCTCTGGGGCCAACGTCCTGACTTTC
TRBJ2-7 TRBV6-6 - - CASGWGAYEQYF TGTGCCAGCGGTTGGGGGGCCTACGAGCAGTACTTC
TRBJ1-6 TRBV7-2 - - CASSLAATGSPLHF TGTGCCAGCAGCTTAGCGGCCACGGGTTCACCCCTCCACTTT
TRBJ2-3 TRBV6-2/TRBV6-3 few - CASSYGEGATDTQYF TGTGCCAGCAGTTACGGGGAGGGGGCCACAGATACGCAGTATTTT
TRBJ1-4 TRBV29-1 few - CSATEENEKLFF TGCAGCGCGACAGAAGAAAATGAAAAACTGTTTTTT